A single sample is the source of the 16 T cell receptor beta chains below, sequenced in a study of lymphopenia after photon versus proton radiotherapy. This table comes from immunoSEQ multiplex PCR, and its TCRdb copy is limited to in-frame clones, with some not included. The table shows approximately 70,000 clones, with roughly 90% occurring only once. The starting material was peripheral blood, obtained from a patient treated with proton-based radiotherapy. The receptors here all came from a man at least 80 years old with esophageal cancer.

CDR3 residues: CASRSPGQGTDGYTF. The DNA for the CDR3 is TGTGCCAGCCGCTCCCCCGGACAGGGGACGGATGGCTACACCTTC. This sequence joins TRBV27 and TRBJ1-2; 9 positions match TRBD1. Germline loops: CDR1 MNHEY, CDR2 SMNVEV (reference sequence). The J segment lost 6 bases and the V segment lost 8 bases, leaving 13 bases of the junction unmatched. The CDR3 runs to 15 residues.

The CDR3 DNA reads as TGTGCCAGTAGTACATCTTCCTACAATGAGCAGTTCTTC. It codes for CASSTSSYNEQFF. The chain carries TRBV19 and TRBJ2-1; D is unclear. CDR1 is LNHDA and CDR2 is SQIVND in the germline V gene (reference sequence). Trimming pared 4 bases from V and 1 base from J, leaving 5 bases between. This CDR3 contains 13 residues.

This CDR3 reads CASSLVRGSEAFF. The CDR3 DNA is TGTGCCAGCAGCTTAGTTAGGGGCTCTGAAGCTTTCTTT. The chain has TRBV7-2 and TRBJ1-1; possibly TRBD1 for D (5 bases). V was clipped by 1 base and J by 6 bases, with 9 bases between them. Germline CDR1 SGHTA, CDR2 FQGNSA. The CDR3 consists of 13 residues.

V gene TRBV19 combines with J gene TRBJ2-1; TRBD2 agrees at 7 bases. This CDR3 region has 14 residues. V was pared by 3 bases and J by 8 bases, with 7 bases of the junction left unmatched. Germline V lookup: CDR1 LNHDA, CDR2 SQIVND (reference sequence). The CDR3 spells CASSIRRLADEQFF. In nucleotides, the CDR3 is TGTGCCAGTAGTATCCGTCGACTAGCCGATGAGCAGTTCTTC.

The chain joins TRBV2 to TRBJ2-2, with D perhaps matching TRBD2 (6 bases). Germline-derived CDR1 and CDR2 are SNHLY and FYNNEI. This CDR3 comprises 14 residues. V was trimmed by 6 bases and J by 4 bases, leaving 12 bases between them. The CDR3 loop is CASRRRGSTGELFF. CDR3 nucleotides: TGTGCCAGCAGAAGGAGGGGTAGCACCGGGGAGCTGTTTTTT.

This chain uses TRBV7-9 with TRBJ1-2; 10 bases line up with TRBD1. The CDR3 has 16 amino acids. V shed 5 bases and J 0 bases; nucleotides not matched to a gene: 6. Germline-derived CDR1 and CDR2 are SEHNR and FQNEAQ (reference sequence). CDR3 bases: TGTGCCAGCAGCAAAGGACAGGGGGGACCTAACTATGGCTACACCTTC. It specifies CASSKGQGGPNYGYTF.

The genes are TRBV6-5 and TRBJ1-2; D gene ambiguous. CDR3 length equals 15 residues. Trimming stripped 0 bases from V and 0 bases from J, with 8 bases between. Germline values: CDR1 MNHEY, CDR2 SVGAGI. In DNA, the CDR3 is TGTGCCAGCAGTTACTCTGGTATCCCTAACTATGGCTACACCTTC. This sequence encodes CASSYSGIPNYGYTF.

The chain recombines TRBV11-2 with TRBJ1-1; a possible D gene is TRBD1 (6 bases). This CDR3 is 14 amino acids long. Germline V gene data show CDR1 as SGHAT and CDR2 as FQNNGV. V was trimmed by 3 bases and J by 5 bases, leaving 13 bases between them. Here the CDR3 reads CASSFGGGETEAFF. The CDR3, as DNA: TGTGCCAGCAGCTTCGGTGGGGGCGAGACTGAAGCTTTCTTT.

The chain has TRBV19 and TRBJ2-7; D is ambiguous. V was shortened by 5 bases and J by 3 bases, with 11 bases between the two germline ends. This CDR3 spans 13 amino acids. Germline loops: CDR1 LNHDA, CDR2 SQIVND (reference sequence). CDR3 sequence (DNA): TGTGCCAGTAGTCCGGCACAGAACTACGAGCAGTACTTC. It translates to CASSPAQNYEQYF.

The chain couples TRBV5-1 to TRBJ2-7, with TRBD2 matching 8 bases. Germline V gives CDR1 SGHRS, CDR2 YFSETQ. The V segment lost 3 bases and the J segment 6 bases; nucleotides outside the gene matches: 14. The CDR3 covers 16 residues. CDR3: CASSYIPGTRGREQYF. The CDR3 DNA is TGCGCCAGCAGCTACATCCCCGGGACTAGGGGTCGCGAGCAGTACTTC.

This chain joins TRBV14 and TRBJ2-1; 8 bases map to TRBD2. The CDR3 spans 14 residues. Germline CDR1 is SGHDN and CDR2 is FVKESK. Unmatched junction bases numbered 10, after V lost 1 base and J lost 14 bases. The CDR3 nucleotides read TGTGCCAGCAGCCAAGCCGGGGCGGGGGGACCTGAGTTCTTC. Amino acid sequence: CASSQAGAGGPEFF.

The V and J genes are TRBV7-9 and TRBJ2-2, with 13 bases aligning to TRBD2. The germline V gene encodes CDR1 SEHNR and CDR2 FQNEAQ (reference sequence). The CDR3 spans 17 residues. The ends lost 4 bases at V and 6 bases at J; junction bases unmatched: 8. CDR3 amino acids: CASSSRTSGRRAGELFF. CDR3 coding DNA: TGTGCCAGCAGCTCCCGGACTAGCGGGAGACGGGCCGGGGAGCTGTTTTTT.

This clone appeared a single time. CDR3 in amino acids: CASSLTGLGVPSYEQYF. CDR3 DNA sequence: TGTGCCAGCAGCTTAACGGGTTTGGGTGTTCCATCCTACGAGCAGTACTTC. The chain couples TRBV7-2 to TRBJ2-7; D gene uncertain. Trimming shortened V by 2 bases and J by 1 base, and 18 bases separated the two germline ends. This CDR3 spans 17 amino acids. The V gene's germline CDR1 is SGHTA and CDR2 FQGNSA.

The V gene is TRBV25-1, the J gene TRBJ2-2; D may be TRBD1 (6 bases). V was cut by 5 bases and J by 1 base, with 8 bases left in between. Looked up from germline, CDR1 is MGHDK and CDR2 is SYGVNS. This CDR3 contains 14 residues. For the CDR3, the DNA is TGTGCCAGCAGTCCGACAGGGAACACCGGGGAGCTGTTTTTT. Its translation: CASSPTGNTGELFF.

A few counts support this clone. CDR3 bases: TGTGCCAGCAGTGAAGGGCAGCGGGGGGTCACAGAGACCCAGTACTTC. As protein: CASSEGQRGVTETQYF. The V and J genes are TRBV6-1 and TRBJ2-5, with TRBD2 matching over 9 bases. After removal of 1 base from V and 4 bases from J, the junction contained 7 bases not matched to a gene. The length of the CDR3 is 16 residues. Germline CDR1 MNHNS, CDR2 SASEGT.

The V call is TRBV11-2, the J call TRBJ2-7; TRBD2 matches at 7 bases. V was clipped by 5 bases and J by 3 bases; unmatched bases: 1. This CDR3 contains 12 residues. Per germline, CDR1 SGHAT and CDR2 FQNNGV. CDR3 protein: CASSRTSYEQYF. CDR3 nucleotide sequence: TGTGCCAGCAGCCGGACTAGCTACGAGCAGTACTTC. The whole variable domain, filled in from reference TRBV11-2 and TRBJ2-7, reads EAGVAQSPRYKIIEKRQSVAFWCNPISGHATLYWYQQILGQGPKLLIQFQNNGVVDDSQLPKDRFSAERLKGVDSTLKIQPAKLEDSAVYLCASSRTSYEQYFGPGTRLTVT.